This T cell receptor beta chain was documented in a study of cytomegalovirus exposure and HLA in healthy donors. Regarding the study as a whole: A few chains linked to CMV were shown in vitro to be specific for CMV antigens.

Notes on this clone: Its matching antigen is unknown.

The method was immunoSEQ multiplex PCR; TCRdb's version includes in-frame clones alone and lacks a portion of them. The sample consists of more than 20,000 clones, under 98% of them appearing once. Separation from the approximately 670-subject first cohort characterized the roughly 120-subject validation cohort, to which the donors belonged. The CDR3 runs 16 residues. The germline gives CDR1 MNHEY, CDR2 SMNVEV (reference sequence). With V trimmed by 6 bases and J by 4 bases, 13 bases remained unmatched. V usage is TRBV27 and J usage is TRBJ2-7, with 9 bases aligning to TRBD1. The clonotype originates from a man younger than 40 in good health and CMV-seropositive. Sample: PBMCs. The CDR3: CASRQNRDRVIYEQYF. The CDR3 bases are TGTGCCAGCAGACAAAACCGGGACAGGGTGATTTACGAGCAGTACTTC.